This T cell receptor (beta chain) is drawn from a study of blood T cell repertoires in COVID-19. V was trimmed by 1 base and J by 4 bases, leaving 11 bases between them. The CDR3 runs 15 residues. In germline, CDR1 is SGDLS, CDR2 YYNGEE. Sequencing was performed with immunoSEQ multiplex PCR; in TCRdb, only in-frame clones are kept and a portion is missing. This table holds about 59,000 clones, about nine tenths found once. The sequenced sample was peripheral blood. The chain has TRBV9 and TRBJ2-2, with D possibly matching TRBD2 (7 bases). The sequence was collected from a man older than 75 with acute or convalescent COVID-19. The CDR3 protein is CASSVRGAGTGELFF. CDR3 DNA: TGTGCCAGCAGCGTACGGGGGGCGGGCACCGGGGAGCTGTTTTTT.